This is a list of T cell receptor beta chains from one sample in a study of blood T cell repertoires in COVID-19. TCRdb's copy holds only in-frame clones and misses some; the assay was immunoSEQ multiplex PCR. The data contain 350,000 to 550,000 clones, 87% of them singletons. Sequenced sample: PBMCs or T cells enriched from blood (not recorded which). These receptor sequences come from a woman aged 18-29 years with acute COVID-19. The CDR3 runs from the conserved cysteine through the conserved F or W. Each record gives: J gene, V gene, D gene, CDR3 protein, CDR3 DNA. D genes are given only for firm matches.

>TRBJ1-2|TRBV9|NA
CASSVTVGAAYGYTF
TGTGCCAGCAGCGTAACGGTGGGAGCGGCCTATGGCTACACCTTC
>TRBJ1-4|TRBV6-1|TRBD1
CASSEDRGHGEKLFF
TGTGCCAGCAGTGAAGACAGGGGGCACGGTGAAAAACTGTTTTTT
>TRBJ2-7|TRBV30|TRBD1
CARGTDSYEQYF
TGTGCCAGAGGGACAGATTCCTACGAGCAGTACTTC
>TRBJ2-1|TRBV4-3|TRBD1
CASSPRQGPYNEQFF
TGCGCCAGCAGCCCAAGACAGGGCCCCTACAATGAGCAGTTCTTC
>TRBJ1-5|TRBV3-1/TRBV3-2|NA
CASSQRGGNQPQHF
TGTGCCAGCAGCCAACGCGGGGGCAATCAGCCCCAGCATTTT
>TRBJ1-3|TRBV2|NA
CASTRGSGNTIYF
TGTGCCAGCACCCGGGGCTCTGGAAACACCATATATTTT
>TRBJ2-1|TRBV7-2|TRBD2
CASSSQLGLAGGSNEQFF
TGTGCCAGCAGCTCACAGCTGGGACTAGCGGGAGGGTCCAATGAGCAGTTCTTC
>TRBJ1-1|TRBV3-1/TRBV3-2|NA
CASSRGGNTEAFF
TGTGCCAGCAGCCGGGGAGGGAACACTGAAGCTTTCTTT
>TRBJ2-5|TRBV10-3|NA
CAISEWGTQKETQYF
TGTGCCATCAGTGAGTGGGGGACTCAGAAAGAGACCCAGTACTTC
>TRBJ2-7|TRBV4-3|TRBD2
CASSQGWREVSYEQYF
TGCGCCAGCAGCCAAGGTTGGCGGGAGGTTTCCTACGAGCAGTACTTC
>TRBJ1-2|TRBV4-3|TRBD1
CASSLGRDRGPGYTF
TGCGCCAGCAGCCTTGGCCGGGACAGGGGGCCTGGCTACACCTTC
>TRBJ2-2|TRBV5-1|TRBD1
CASSSGTGTGELFF
TGCGCCAGCAGCTCGGGGACAGGCACCGGGGAGCTGTTTTTT